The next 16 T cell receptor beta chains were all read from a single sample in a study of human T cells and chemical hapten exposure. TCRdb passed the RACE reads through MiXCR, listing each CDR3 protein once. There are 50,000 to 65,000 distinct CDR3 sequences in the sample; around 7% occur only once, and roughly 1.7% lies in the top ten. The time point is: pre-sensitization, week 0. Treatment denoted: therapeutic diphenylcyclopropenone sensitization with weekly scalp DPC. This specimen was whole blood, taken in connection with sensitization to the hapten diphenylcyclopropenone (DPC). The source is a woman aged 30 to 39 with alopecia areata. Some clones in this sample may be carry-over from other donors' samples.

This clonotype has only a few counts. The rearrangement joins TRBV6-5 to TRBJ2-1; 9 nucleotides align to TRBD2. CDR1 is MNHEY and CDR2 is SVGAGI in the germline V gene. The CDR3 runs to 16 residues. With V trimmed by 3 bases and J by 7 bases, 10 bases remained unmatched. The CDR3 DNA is TGTGCCAGCAGTTATGTGACGCGGGGGGGCCGAAATGAGCAGTTCTTC. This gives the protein CASSYVTRGGRNEQFF.

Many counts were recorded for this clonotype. In nucleotides, the CDR3 is TGTGCCAGCACCCGACAGATCTCTGGGGCCAACGTCCTGACTTTC. Translating gives CASTRQISGANVLTF. This chain uses TRBV6-1 with TRBJ2-6; D may be TRBD1 (5 bases). The CDR3 loop spans 15 amino acids. Between the trimmed V and J ends, which lost 7 bases and 0 bases, there was a span of 10 bases. Germline V gene lookup returns CDR1 MNHNS and CDR2 SASEGT.

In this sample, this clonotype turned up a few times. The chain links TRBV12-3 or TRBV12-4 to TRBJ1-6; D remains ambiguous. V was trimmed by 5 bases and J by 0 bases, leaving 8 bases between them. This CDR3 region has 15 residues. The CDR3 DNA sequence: TGTGCCAGCAGTATTGCTGGCTCCTATAATTCACCCCTCCACTTT. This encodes CASSIAGSYNSPLHF.

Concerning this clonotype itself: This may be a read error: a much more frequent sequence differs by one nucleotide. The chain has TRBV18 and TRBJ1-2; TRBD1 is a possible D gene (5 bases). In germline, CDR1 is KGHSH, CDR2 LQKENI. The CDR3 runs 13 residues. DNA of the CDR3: TGTGCCAGCTCACCTTCCAGGGAGTATGGCTACAACTTC. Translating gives CASSPSREYGYNF.

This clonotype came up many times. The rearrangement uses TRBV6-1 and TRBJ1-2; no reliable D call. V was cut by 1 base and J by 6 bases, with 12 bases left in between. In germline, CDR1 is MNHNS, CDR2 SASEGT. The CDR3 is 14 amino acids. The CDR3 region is CASSEEEGYNGYTF. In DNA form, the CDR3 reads TGTGCCAGCAGTGAAGAAGAGGGTTACAATGGCTACACCTTC.

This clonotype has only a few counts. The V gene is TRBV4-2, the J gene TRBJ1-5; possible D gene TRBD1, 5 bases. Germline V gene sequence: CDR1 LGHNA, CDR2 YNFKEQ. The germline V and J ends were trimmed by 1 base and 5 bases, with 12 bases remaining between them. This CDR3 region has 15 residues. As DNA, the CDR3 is TGTGCCAGCAGCCAAGCCGGGACGTGGGATCAGCCCCAGCATTTT. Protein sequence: CASSQAGTWDQPQHF.

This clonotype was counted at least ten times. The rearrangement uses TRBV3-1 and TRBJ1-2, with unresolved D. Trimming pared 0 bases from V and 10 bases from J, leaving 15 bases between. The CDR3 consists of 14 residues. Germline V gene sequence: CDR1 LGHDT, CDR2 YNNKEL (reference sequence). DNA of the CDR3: TGTGCCAGCAGCCAAGAGTTACAGCGCCGCGCCTACACCTTC. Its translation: CASSQELQRRAYTF.

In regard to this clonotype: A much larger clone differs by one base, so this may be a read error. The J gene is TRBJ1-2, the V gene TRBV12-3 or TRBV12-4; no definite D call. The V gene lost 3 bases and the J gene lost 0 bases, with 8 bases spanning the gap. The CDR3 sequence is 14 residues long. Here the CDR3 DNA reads TGTGCCAGCAGTTTTGTCAAAACTAACTATGGCTACACCTTC. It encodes CASSFVKTNYGYTF.

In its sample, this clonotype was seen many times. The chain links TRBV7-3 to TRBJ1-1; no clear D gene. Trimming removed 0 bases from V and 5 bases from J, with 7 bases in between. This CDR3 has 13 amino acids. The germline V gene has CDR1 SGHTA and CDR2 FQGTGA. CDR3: CASSLTARTEAFF. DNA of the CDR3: TGTGCCAGCAGCTTAACGGCTCGGACTGAAGCTTTCTTT.

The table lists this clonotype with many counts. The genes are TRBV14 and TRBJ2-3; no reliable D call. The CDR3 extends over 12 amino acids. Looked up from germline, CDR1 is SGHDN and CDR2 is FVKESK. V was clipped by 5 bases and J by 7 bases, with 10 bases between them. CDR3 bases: TGTGCCAGCAGCAACCCCCCCCATACGCAGTATTTT. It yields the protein CASSNPPHTQYF.

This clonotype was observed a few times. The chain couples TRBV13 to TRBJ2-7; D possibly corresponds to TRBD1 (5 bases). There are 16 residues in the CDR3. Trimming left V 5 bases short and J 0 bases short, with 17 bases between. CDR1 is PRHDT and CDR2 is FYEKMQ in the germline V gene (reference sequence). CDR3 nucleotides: TGTGCCAGCAGCCAATTATCGACAGATCCCTCCTACGAGCAGTACTTC. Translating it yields CASSQLSTDPSYEQYF. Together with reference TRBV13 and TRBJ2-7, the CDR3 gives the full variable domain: AAGVIQSPRHLIKEKRETATLKCYPIPRHDTVYWYQQGPGQDPQFLISFYEKMQSDKGSIPDRFSAQQFSDYHSELNMSSLELGDSALYFCASSQLSTDPSYEQYFGPGTRLTVT.

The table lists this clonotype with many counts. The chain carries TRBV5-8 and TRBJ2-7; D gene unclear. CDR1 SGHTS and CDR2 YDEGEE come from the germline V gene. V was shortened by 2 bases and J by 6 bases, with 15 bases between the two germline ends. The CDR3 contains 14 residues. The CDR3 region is CASSFSRRAPEQYF. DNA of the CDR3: TGTGCCAGCAGCTTCTCCCGCCGGGCCCCCGAGCAGTACTTC.

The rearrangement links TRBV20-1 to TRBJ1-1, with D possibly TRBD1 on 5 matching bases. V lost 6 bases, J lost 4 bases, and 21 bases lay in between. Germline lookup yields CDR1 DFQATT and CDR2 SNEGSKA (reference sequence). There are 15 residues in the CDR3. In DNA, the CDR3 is TGCAGTGCCCTCAACCCGGGGGGGAGGGGCACTGAAGCTTTCTTT. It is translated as CSALNPGGRGTEAFF.

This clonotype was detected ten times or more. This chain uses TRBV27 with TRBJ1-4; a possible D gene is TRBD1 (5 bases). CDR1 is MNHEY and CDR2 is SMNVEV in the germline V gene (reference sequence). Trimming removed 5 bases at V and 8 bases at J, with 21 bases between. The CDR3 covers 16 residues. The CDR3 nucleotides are TGTGCCAGCAGTCAACGCGCGCTGGGGGATCGGGAAAAACTGTTTTTT. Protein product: CASSQRALGDREKLFF.

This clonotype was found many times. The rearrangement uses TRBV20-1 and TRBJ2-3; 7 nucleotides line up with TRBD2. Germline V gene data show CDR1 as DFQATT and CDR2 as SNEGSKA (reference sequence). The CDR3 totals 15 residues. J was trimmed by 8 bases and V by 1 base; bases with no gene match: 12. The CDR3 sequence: CSARALGAGRGTQYF. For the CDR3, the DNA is TGCAGTGCTAGAGCCCTTGGAGCAGGGAGGGGTACGCAGTATTTT.

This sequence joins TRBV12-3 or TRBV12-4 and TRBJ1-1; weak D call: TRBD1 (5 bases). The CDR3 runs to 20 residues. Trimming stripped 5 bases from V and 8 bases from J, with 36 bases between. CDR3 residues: CASSPKVYLLDGPGSREAFF. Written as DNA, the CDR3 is TGTGCCAGCAGTCCGAAGGTTTATCTCCTAGACGGGCCAGGGAGTCGGGAAGCTTTCTTT.